The next 25 T cell receptor beta chains were all read from a single sample in a study of cytomegalovirus exposure and HLA in healthy donors. Clones were sequenced by immunoSEQ multiplex PCR, and TCRdb holds only the in-frame ones, with some missing. Of 85,000 to 95,000 clones in the sample, roughly 96% were seen once. The sample was PBMCs. These TCRs come from a man aged 18 to 30 in good health and CMV-seronegative.

This sequence joins TRBV9 and TRBJ2-7, with 8 bases matching TRBD2. The CDR3 covers 14 residues. The V and J ends lost 2 bases and 2 bases, in that order; junction bases with no gene match: 3. Germline loops: CDR1 SGDLS, CDR2 YYNGEE. The CDR3 spells CASSVREGTYEQYF. As DNA, the CDR3 is TGTGCCAGCAGCGTTCGGGAGGGGACCTACGAGCAGTACTTC.

This clone showed up just once. The chain employs TRBV6-5 and TRBJ2-7; maybe TRBD1 (6 bases). CDR1 and CDR2 (germline): MNHEY, SVGAGI. With 5 bases removed from V and 2 bases from J, the gap between germline ends came to 13 bases. The CDR3 loop spans 14 amino acids. DNA for the CDR3: TGTGCCAGCAGTAAAAAGGGGGATCCCTACGAGCAGTACTTC. This codes for CASSKKGDPYEQYF.

The chain is built from TRBV9 and TRBJ2-1; 9 bases are shared with TRBD2. The CDR3 consists of 18 residues. CDR1 and CDR2 (germline): SGDLS, YYNGEE. The J segment lost 9 bases and the V segment lost 4 bases, leaving 20 bases of the junction unmatched. The CDR3 DNA reads TGTGCCAGCAGCCCTCCGCGTAACTTGGCGGGAGGGCCAGGTGAGCAGTTCTTC. Translation: CASSPPRNLAGGPGEQFF.

The chain recombines TRBV30 with TRBJ1-2; no clear D gene. Germline CDR1 is GTSNPN and CDR2 is SVGIG (reference sequence). Between the trimmed V and J ends, which lost 4 bases and 8 bases, there was a span of 20 bases. The CDR3 length is 14 residues. The CDR3 region has the DNA TGTGCCTGGACCTTTCAACCCCTAACGGGGGGCTACACCTTC. Amino acids: CAWTFQPLTGGYTF.

The chain joins TRBV28 to TRBJ2-7; the D gene is possibly TRBD2 (6 bases). V was shortened by 6 bases and J by 2 bases, with 20 bases between the two germline ends. This CDR3 is 16 amino acids long. The germline CDR1 and CDR2 sequences are MDHEN and SYDVKM. The CDR3 region is CASSPQAEGLAYEQYF. The CDR3 coding sequence is TGTGCCAGCAGCCCTCAAGCGGAGGGGTTAGCCTACGAGCAGTACTTC.

The chain uses TRBV27 and TRBJ2-1, with no clear D. V was cut by 4 bases and J by 4 bases, with 8 bases left in between. This CDR3 region has 13 residues. Germline V gene sequence: CDR1 MNHEY, CDR2 SMNVEV (reference sequence). The CDR3 region is CASSSVLYNEQFF. The CDR3 DNA sequence: TGTGCCAGCAGTTCGGTTCTGTACAATGAGCAGTTCTTC.

This chain connects TRBV5-6 to TRBJ2-7; no reliable D call. V was pared by 4 bases and J by 1 base, with 15 bases between. The CDR3 runs 15 residues. Germline V gene sequence: CDR1 SGHDT, CDR2 YYEEEE. CDR3 DNA sequence: TGTGCCAGCAGCGTAACAGACCGTAGGTCCTACGAGCAGTACGTC. It is translated as CASSVTDRRSYEQYV.

This chain links TRBV6-5 with TRBJ1-1; no reliable D call. The V gene lost 4 bases and the J gene lost 1 base, with 10 bases spanning the gap. The CDR3 length is 14 residues. In germline, CDR1 is MNHEY, CDR2 SVGAGI. CDR3 amino acids: CASSSSDTNTEAFF. The CDR3 nucleotides are TGTGCCAGCAGTTCATCAGACACGAACACTGAAGCTTTCTTT.

This clone was seen more than once but under ten times. Germline is not matched at one junction end, which may reflect a read error. The J gene is TRBJ2-7, the V gene TRBV7-7, with D maybe TRBD2 (5 bases). Per germline, CDR1 SSHAT and CDR2 FNYEAQ (reference sequence). The CDR3 is 13 residues long. Written as DNA, the CDR3 is TGTGCTAGCAGCCCCTACCACGAGGGCGAGCAGTACTTC. Its translation: CASSPYHEGEQYF.

The rearrangement links TRBV4-3 to TRBJ2-3, with 9 bases lining up with TRBD2. The CDR3 extends over 17 amino acids. Trimming removed 0 bases from V and 6 bases from J; junction bases left unmatched: 10. CDR1 is LGHNA and CDR2 is YSLEER in the germline V gene. The CDR3 bases are TGCGCCAGCAGCCAAGACCACACTAGCGGGTCTGTGGATACGCAGTATTTT. It yields the protein CASSQDHTSGSVDTQYF.

The V call is TRBV7-2, the J call TRBJ1-5, with D perhaps TRBD1 (5 bases). The V gene's germline CDR1 is SGHTA and CDR2 FQGNSA. This CDR3 is built from 15 residues. V was cut by 6 bases and J by 3 bases, with 15 bases left in between. CDR3 in DNA: TGTGCCAGCAGTCGTGACAGCATGCTCAATCAGCCCCAGCATTTT. Its protein is CASSRDSMLNQPQHF. The full variable domain, its missing parts supplied by reference TRBV7-2 and TRBJ1-5, is GAGVSQSPSNKVTEKGKDVELRCDPISGHTALYWYRQSLGQGLEFLIYFQGNSAPDKSGLPSDRFSAERTGGSVSTLTIQRTQQEDSAVYLCASSRDSMLNQPQHFGDGTRLSIL.

In its sample, this clone was seen many times. The chain couples TRBV5-6 to TRBJ2-7, with TRBD1 matching 9 bases. The V gene end was trimmed by 5 bases and the J gene end by 12 bases; junction bases not matched to a gene: 9. Germline V lookup: CDR1 SGHDT, CDR2 YYEEEE. CDR3 length equals 12 residues. DNA of the CDR3: TGTGCCAGCAGTTTAGGGACAGGGTCTGGGTACTTC. It yields the protein CASSLGTGSGYF.

The chain has TRBV4-1 and TRBJ2-1; D remains unclear. Trimming stripped 6 bases from V and 6 bases from J, with 15 bases between. The V gene's germline CDR1 is MGHRA and CDR2 YSYEKL. This CDR3 has 14 amino acids. The CDR3 reads CASRSQAGGNEQFF. CDR3 DNA sequence: TGCGCCAGCAGAAGCCAAGCCGGCGGCAATGAGCAGTTCTTC.

This sequence joins TRBV6-5 and TRBJ2-7; the D is unclear. The ends were cut back, 0 bases at V and 2 bases at J, with 5 bases in the middle. The V gene's germline CDR1 is MNHEY and CDR2 SVGAGI. This CDR3 comprises 13 residues. CDR3 nucleotides: TGTGCCAGCAGTTACTCCGACACCTACGAGCAGTACTTC. Residues: CASSYSDTYEQYF.

The chain has TRBV28 and TRBJ1-4; tentatively, D is TRBD1 (5 bases). Germline V gene lookup returns CDR1 MDHEN and CDR2 SYDVKM. V shed 5 bases and J shed 5 bases, with 18 bases lying between them. The CDR3 covers 16 residues. The CDR3 DNA reads TGTGCCAGCAGTCTAGTCGCTGGGGGGAACAATGAAAAACTGTTTTTT. It yields the protein CASSLVAGGNNEKLFF.

The chain is built from TRBV11-3 and TRBJ2-1; TRBD2 aligns across 14 bases. This CDR3 contains 20 residues. J was trimmed by 7 bases and V by 3 bases; bases with no gene match: 17. Germline values: CDR1 SGHNT, CDR2 YENEEA. The DNA for the CDR3 is TGTGCCAGCAGCTTTCGGGGGAGAACGGGCCGACTAGCGGGAGGGAATGAGCAGTTCTTC. Amino acid sequence: CASSFRGRTGRLAGGNEQFF.

The CDR3 reads CASSAGTAKRDYGYTF. In DNA form, the CDR3 reads TGTGCCAGCAGCGCCGGGACAGCTAAAAGGGACTATGGCTACACCTTC. V is TRBV7-6 and J is TRBJ1-2; 7 nucleotides agree with TRBD1. Trimming at V came to 5 bases and at J to 3 bases, leaving 12 bases not matched to a gene. The CDR3 covers 16 residues. Germline lookup yields CDR1 SGHVS and CDR2 FNYEAQ.

V and J are TRBV18 and TRBJ1-3, with D perhaps TRBD1 (5 bases). This CDR3 is built from 18 residues. V was shortened by 2 bases and J by 1 base, with 18 bases between the two germline ends. CDR1 is KGHSH and CDR2 is LQKENI in the germline V gene. Here the CDR3 DNA reads TGTGCCAGCTCACCATCACTGGGTGGCGGGGGATCTGGAAACACCATATATTTT. This sequence encodes CASSPSLGGGGSGNTIYF. The complete variable domain, with remaining parts taken from reference TRBV18 and TRBJ1-3, reads NAGVMQNPRHLVRRRGQEARLRCSPMKGHSHVYWYRQLPEEGLKFMVYLQKENIIDESGMPKERFSAEFPKEGPSILRIQQVVRGDSAAYFCASSPSLGGGGSGNTIYFGEGSWLTVV.

The gene calls are TRBV7-6 and TRBJ2-7; maybe TRBD1 (6 bases). V was clipped by 5 bases and J by 0 bases, with 17 bases between them. The CDR3 loop spans 16 amino acids. CDR1 and CDR2 (germline): SGHVS, FNYEAQ. The CDR3 reads CASSPQTGLSSYEQYF. DNA for the CDR3: TGTGCCAGCAGCCCTCAGACAGGCCTGAGCTCCTACGAGCAGTACTTC. The whole variable domain, filled in from reference TRBV7-6 and TRBJ2-7, reads GAGVSQSPRYKVTKRGQDVALRCDPISGHVSLYWYRQALGQGPEFLTYFNYEAQQDKSGLPNDRFSAERPEGSISTLTIQRTEQRDSAMYRCASSPQTGLSSYEQYFGPGTRLTVT.

This chain joins TRBV5-1 and TRBJ1-1, with TRBD1 identical over 9 bases. In germline, CDR1 is SGHRS, CDR2 YFSETQ. Unmatched junction bases numbered 5, after V lost 0 bases and J lost 5 bases. The CDR3 sequence is 15 residues long. The CDR3 here is CASSLGDRAKTEAFF. The CDR3 DNA reads as TGCGCCAGCAGCTTGGGGGACAGGGCTAAGACTGAAGCTTTCTTT.

This chain uses TRBV4-1 with TRBJ2-7; the match to TRBD2 covers 8 bases. The CDR3 has 16 amino acids. The V gene end was trimmed by 2 bases and the J gene end by 6 bases; junction bases not matched to a gene: 12. CDR1 is MGHRA and CDR2 is YSYEKL in the germline V gene. CDR3 loop: CASSQRDGTSNSEQYF. The DNA of the CDR3 is TGCGCCAGCAGCCAAAGGGACGGGACTAGTAATAGCGAGCAGTACTTC.

DNA of the CDR3: TGCGCCAGCAGTCTCTCGGGGACAGGTTTTGCCCTAATAGCCAAAAACATTCAGTACTTC. It translates to CASSLSGTGFALIAKNIQYF. This chain uses TRBV23-1 with TRBJ2-4; 8 nucleotides match TRBD1. TRBV23-1 is assigned to the ORF class and has an uncertain function. This CDR3 comprises 20 residues. V lost 4 bases and J lost 0; bases outside the gene matches: 17.

V gene TRBV28 combines with J gene TRBJ1-5; 7 bases map to TRBD1. This CDR3 spans 17 amino acids. From germline, CDR1 is MDHEN and CDR2 SYDVKM. The J segment lost 0 bases and the V segment lost 9 bases, leaving 14 bases of the junction unmatched. The CDR3 sequence is CASFGQGVSYSNQPQHF. The CDR3 nucleotides read TGTGCCAGTTTCGGGCAGGGGGTCAGTTATAGCAATCAGCCCCAGCATTTT.

This chain uses TRBV19 with TRBJ1-5, with 11 bases matching TRBD1. From germline, CDR1 is LNHDA and CDR2 SQIVND (reference sequence). The CDR3 sequence is 15 residues long. V gave up 6 bases and J gave up 6 bases; unmatched junction bases: 7. The DNA for the CDR3 is TGTGCCAGTAGCAGGGACAGGGGGTGGTCTCAGCCCCAGCATTTT. It specifies CASSRDRGWSQPQHF.

CDR3 nucleotide sequence: TGTGCCAGCAGTGATAACAGGGGGCGAGGTAATGAGCAGTTCTTC. Translation: CASSDNRGRGNEQFF. This chain links TRBV25-1 with TRBJ2-1, with 9 positions matching TRBD1. This CDR3 is 15 amino acids long. The ends lost 3 bases at V and 7 bases at J; junction bases unmatched: 7. The germline V gene has CDR1 MGHDK and CDR2 SYGVNS.